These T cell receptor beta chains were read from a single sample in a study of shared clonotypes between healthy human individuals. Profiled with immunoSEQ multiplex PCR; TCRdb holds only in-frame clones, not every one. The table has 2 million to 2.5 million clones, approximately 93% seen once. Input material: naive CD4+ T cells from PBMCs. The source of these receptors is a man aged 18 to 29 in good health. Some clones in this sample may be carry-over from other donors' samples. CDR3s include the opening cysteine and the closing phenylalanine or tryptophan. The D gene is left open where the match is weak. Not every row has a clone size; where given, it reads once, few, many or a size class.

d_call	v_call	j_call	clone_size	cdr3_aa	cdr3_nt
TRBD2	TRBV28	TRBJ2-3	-	CASNPGLAEGTDTQYF	TGTGCCAGCAACCCCGGACTAGCGGAGGGCACAGATACGCAGTATTTT
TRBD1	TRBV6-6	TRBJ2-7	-	CATEKTGGGDEQYF	TGTGCCACCGAAAAAACAGGGGGCGGCGACGAGCAGTACTTC
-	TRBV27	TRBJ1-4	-	CASSLFRSGVTNEKLFF	TGTGCCAGCAGTTTATTCCGGAGCGGGGTAACTAATGAAAAACTGTTTTTT
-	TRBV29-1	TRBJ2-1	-	CSVEVDSYNEQFF	TGCAGCGTTGAAGTTGATTCATACAATGAGCAGTTCTTC
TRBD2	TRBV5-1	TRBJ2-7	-	CASSRLAGAPEQYF	TGCGCCAGCAGCCGGCTAGCGGGAGCTCCCGAGCAGTACTTC
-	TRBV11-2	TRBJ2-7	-	CASSTRGEPYEQYF	TGTGCCAGCAGCACTAGAGGAGAACCCTACGAGCAGTACTTC
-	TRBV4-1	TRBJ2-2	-	CASSNPKNTGELFF	TGCGCCAGCAGCAACCCCAAGAACACCGGGGAGCTGTTTTTT
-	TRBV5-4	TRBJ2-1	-	CASSSPSGDGEQFF	TGTGCCAGCAGCTCTCCCTCGGGGGATGGTGAGCAGTTCTTC
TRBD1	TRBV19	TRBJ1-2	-	CASSFGQGRDGYTF	TGTGCCAGTAGTTTCGGACAGGGAAGGGATGGCTACACCTTC
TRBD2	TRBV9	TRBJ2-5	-	CASSLGTSVETQYF	TGTGCCAGCAGCCTAGGGACTAGCGTAGAGACCCAGTACTTC
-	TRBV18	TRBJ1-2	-	CASSQDRANYGYTF	TGTGCCAGCTCACAAGACAGAGCTAACTATGGCTACACCTTC
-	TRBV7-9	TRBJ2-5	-	CASSHNNAGETQYF	TGTGCCAGCAGTCACAACAATGCGGGGGAGACCCAGTACTTC
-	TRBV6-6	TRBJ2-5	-	CASSPAGRGETQYF	TGTGCCAGCAGTCCTGCCGGGCGCGGGGAGACCCAGTACTTC
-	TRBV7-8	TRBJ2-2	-	CASSLGGFVISTGELFF	TGTGCCAGCAGCTTAGGGGGGTTTGTGATTTCAACCGGGGAGCTGTTTTTT
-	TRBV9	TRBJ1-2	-	CASSPGPRRGYTF	TGTGCCAGCAGCCCGGGACCCCGGAGGGGCTACACCTTC
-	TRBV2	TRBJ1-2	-	CASRSRRDQGYTF	TGTGCCAGCAGATCACGGAGGGATCAAGGCTACACCTTC
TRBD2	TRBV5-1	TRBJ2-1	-	CASSPLSGGSLTNEQFF	TGCGCCAGCAGCCCGCTATCGGGCGGGAGCCTCACTAATGAGCAGTTCTTC
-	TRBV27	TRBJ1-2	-	CASSDPLGGYTF	TGTGCCAGCAGTGACCCCCTTGGGGGCTACACCTTC
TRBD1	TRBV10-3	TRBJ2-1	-	CAISRQGGNEQFF	TGTGCCATCAGTAGACAGGGGGGGAATGAGCAGTTCTTC
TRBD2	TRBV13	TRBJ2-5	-	CASSLFGAGGVQETQYF	TGTGCCAGCAGCTTGTTCGGGGCGGGAGGGGTCCAAGAGACCCAGTACTTC
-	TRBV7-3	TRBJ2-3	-	CASSRLGVAADTQYF	TGTGCCAGCAGCCGACTGGGAGTAGCAGCAGATACGCAGTATTTT
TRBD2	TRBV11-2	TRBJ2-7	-	CASSPTSGTSNEQYF	TGTGCCAGCAGCCCTACATCCGGGACTAGCAACGAGCAGTACTTC
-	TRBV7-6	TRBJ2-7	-	CASSFSGDRHEQYF	TGTGCCAGCAGCTTCTCGGGAGACCGCCACGAGCAGTACTTC
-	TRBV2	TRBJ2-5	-	CASNREWEETQYF	TGTGCCAGCAACAGGGAATGGGAAGAGACCCAGTACTTC
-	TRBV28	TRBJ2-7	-	CASMGQGNEQYF	TGTGCCAGCATGGGGCAGGGTAACGAGCAGTACTTC
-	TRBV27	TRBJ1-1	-	CASSPGWRRGDTEAFF	TGTGCCAGCAGTCCTGGGTGGCGGCGGGGGGACACTGAAGCTTTCTTT
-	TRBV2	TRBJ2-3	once	CAAAIGTQYF	TGTGCCGCAGCGATTGGTACGCAGTATTTT
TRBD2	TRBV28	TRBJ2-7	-	CASSLSAAGDEQYF	TGTGCCAGCAGTTTATCAGCAGCGGGGGACGAGCAGTACTTC
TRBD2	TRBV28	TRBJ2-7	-	CASGTSGRGEQYF	TGTGCCAGTGGGACTAGCGGGAGGGGAGAGCAGTACTTC
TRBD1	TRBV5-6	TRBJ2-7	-	CASSLISTGDEQYF	TGTGCCAGCAGCTTGATCTCCACAGGGGACGAGCAGTACTTC
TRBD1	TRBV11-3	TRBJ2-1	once	CASTLSPRQGNEQFF	TGTGCCAGCACCTTATCCCCTAGACAGGGGAATGAGCAGTTCTTC
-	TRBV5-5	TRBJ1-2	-	CASSSETYGYTF	TGTGCCAGCAGCTCGGAGACCTATGGCTACACCTTC
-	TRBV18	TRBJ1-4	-	CASSPISGEKLFF	TGTGCCAGCTCACCAATATCCGGTGAAAAACTGTTTTTT
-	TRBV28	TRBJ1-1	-	CASSSPGMNTEAFF	TGTGCCAGCAGTTCCCCGGGGATGAACACTGAAGCTTTCTTT
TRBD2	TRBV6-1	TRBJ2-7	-	CASSVGLDSYEQYF	TGTGCCAGCAGTGTGGGACTAGATTCCTACGAGCAGTACTTC
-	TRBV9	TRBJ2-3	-	CASSGNSGASTDTQYF	TGTGCCAGCAGCGGAAATAGCGGAGCTAGCACAGATACGCAGTATTTT
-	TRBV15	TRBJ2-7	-	CATSRGQYYEQYF	TGTGCCACCAGCAGAGGACAGTACTACGAGCAGTACTTC
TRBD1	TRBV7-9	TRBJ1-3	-	CASSPQGASGNTIYF	TGTGCCAGCAGCCCACAGGGGGCCTCCGGAAACACCATATATTTT
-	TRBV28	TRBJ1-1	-	CASSLEWVRPNTEAFF	TGTGCCAGCAGTTTAGAATGGGTGCGACCGAACACTGAAGCTTTCTTT
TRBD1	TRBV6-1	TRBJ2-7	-	CASRDTGTAAYEQYF	TGTGCCAGCAGGGATACCGGGACAGCAGCCTACGAGCAGTACTTC
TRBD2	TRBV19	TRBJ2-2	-	CASSRGLAVTNTGELFF	TGTGCCAGTAGCCGGGGACTAGCGGTTACGAACACCGGGGAGCTGTTTTTT
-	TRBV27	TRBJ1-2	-	CASSPGGFENGYTF	TGTGCCAGCAGCCCCGGGGGATTCGAGAATGGCTACACCTTC
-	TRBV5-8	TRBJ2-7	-	CASSFKTLYEQYF	TGTGCCAGCAGCTTTAAAACCCTCTACGAGCAGTACTTC
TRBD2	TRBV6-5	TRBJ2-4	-	CASSYSRLAGSPIQYF	TGTGCCAGCAGTTACTCGAGGCTAGCGGGATCCCCCATTCAGTACTTC
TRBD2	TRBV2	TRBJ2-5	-	CASSPLAGMGETQYF	TGTGCCAGCAGTCCACTAGCGGGAATGGGAGAGACCCAGTACTTC
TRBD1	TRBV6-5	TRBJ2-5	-	CASSSSGTTGGETQYF	TGTGCCAGCAGTTCCTCCGGGACCACAGGGGGGGAGACCCAGTACTTC
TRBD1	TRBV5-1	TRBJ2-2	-	CASLRGTGTGELFF	TGCGCCAGCCTCCGGGGGACAGGGACCGGGGAGCTGTTTTTT